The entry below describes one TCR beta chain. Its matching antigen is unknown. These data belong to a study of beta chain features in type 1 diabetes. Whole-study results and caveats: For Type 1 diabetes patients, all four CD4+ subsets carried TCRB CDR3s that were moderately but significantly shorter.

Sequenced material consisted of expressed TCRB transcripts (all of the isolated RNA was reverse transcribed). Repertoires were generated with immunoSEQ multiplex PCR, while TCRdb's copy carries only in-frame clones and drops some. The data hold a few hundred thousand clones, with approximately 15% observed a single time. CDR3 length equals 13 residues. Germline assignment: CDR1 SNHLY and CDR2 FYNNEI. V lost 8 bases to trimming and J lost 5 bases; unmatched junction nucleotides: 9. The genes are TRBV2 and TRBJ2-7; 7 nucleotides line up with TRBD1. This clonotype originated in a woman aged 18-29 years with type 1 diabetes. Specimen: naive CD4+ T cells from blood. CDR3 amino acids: CASRLTGTNEQYF. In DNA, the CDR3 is TGTGCCAGCCGCTTGACAGGGACGAACGAGCAGTACTTC.